This TCR beta chain was recorded in a study of cytomegalovirus exposure and HLA in healthy donors. The CDR3 runs to 13 residues. The ends were cut back, 7 bases at V and 1 base at J, with 10 bases in the middle. Germline loops: CDR1 MRHNA, CDR2 SNTAGT. Use of 60 Vbeta and 13 Jbeta primers characterized the PCR. Sequenced by immunoSEQ multiplex PCR; TCRdb stores in-frame clones only, minus some. The sample contains some 190,000 clones, roughly 77% of which appear only once. About this clone: Its antigen is unidentified.

Study-level points and caveats: In a later analysis, several top co-occurrence clusters appeared linked to parvovirus B19, influenza, CMV and Epstein-Barr virus.

The donors gave bone marrow, and they were healthy. The clonotype was recovered from a woman between 25 and 40 years old in good health and CMV-seronegative. The chain couples TRBV6-4 to TRBJ1-1; D call uncertain. The specimen was PBMCs. CDR3: CASMREENTEAFF. CDR3 sequence (DNA): TGTGCCAGCATGAGGGAGGAGAACACTGAAGCTTTCTTT.